This T cell receptor beta chain was sequenced for a study of OX40 agonist ivuxolimab in advanced cancers. TCRdb keeps only in-frame clones here, not all; method: immunoSEQ multiplex PCR. The data hold tens of thousands of clones, with 85% to 90% observed a single time. This TCR was recovered from an adult with an advanced solid tumor such as melanoma, head and neck, liver or kidney cancer. Sequencing was performed on CD4+ or CD8+ T cells sorted from blood, taken in a trial of the OX40 agonist ivuxolimab.

The CDR3, as DNA: TGTGCCAGCAGTAATCACAGGGGGCAAGGAGATACGCAGTATTTT. This gives the protein CASSNHRGQGDTQYF. The chain is built from TRBV25-1 and TRBJ2-3, with 9 bases aligning to TRBD1. Germline V lookup: CDR1 MGHDK, CDR2 SYGVNS. Unmatched junction bases numbered 8, after V lost 5 bases and J lost 5 bases. The CDR3 sequence is 15 residues long.